One T cell receptor (beta chain) is described in this entry. The sample comes from a study of shared clonotypes between healthy human individuals. V trimming: 10 bases; J trimming: 6 bases; junction bases outside the gene matches: 16. The CDR3 has 15 residues. CDR1 and CDR2 from the germline V gene are MDHEN and SYDVKM. A CD45RA-negative memory subset and a CD45RA+ naive subset were separated from the CD4+ cells. Profiled with immunoSEQ multiplex PCR; TCRdb holds only in-frame clones, not every one. This table holds under 550,000 clones, 90% to 97% found once. Sequenced sample: naive CD4+ T cells sorted from blood. Specified subset: CD45RA+ positively selected. This chain links TRBV28 with TRBJ2-7; 9 bases match TRBD2. This clonotype was sampled from a woman aged 25-40 years in good health. CDR3 region: CATFPPGLAGSEQYF. The CDR3 DNA sequence: TGTGCCACCTTCCCACCGGGCCTAGCGGGATCCGAGCAGTACTTC.